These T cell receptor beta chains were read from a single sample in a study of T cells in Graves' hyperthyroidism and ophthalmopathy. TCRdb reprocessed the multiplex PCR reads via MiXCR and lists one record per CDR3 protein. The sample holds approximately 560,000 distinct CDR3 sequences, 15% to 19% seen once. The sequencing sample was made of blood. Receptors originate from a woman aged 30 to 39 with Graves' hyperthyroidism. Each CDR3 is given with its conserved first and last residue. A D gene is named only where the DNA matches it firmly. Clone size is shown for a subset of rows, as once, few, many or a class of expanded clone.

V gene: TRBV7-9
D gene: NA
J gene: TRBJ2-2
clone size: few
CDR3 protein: CASSLDLNTGELFF
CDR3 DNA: TGTGCCAGCAGCTTAGATCTGAACACCGGGGAGCTGTTTTTT

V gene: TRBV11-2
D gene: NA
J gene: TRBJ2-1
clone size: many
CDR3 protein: CASSLASWPLANNEQFF
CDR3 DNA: TGTGCCAGCAGCTTAGCCTCATGGCCCCTAGCGAACAATGAGCAGTTCTTC

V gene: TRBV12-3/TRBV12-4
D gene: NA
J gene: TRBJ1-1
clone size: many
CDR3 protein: CASSSNEGFGAFF
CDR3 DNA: TGTGCCAGCAGTTCCAACGAGGGGTTCGGAGCTTTCTTT

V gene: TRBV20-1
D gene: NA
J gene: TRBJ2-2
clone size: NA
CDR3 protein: CSARDGGKDTGELFF
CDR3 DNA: TGCAGTGCTAGAGATGGGGGGAAAGATACCGGGGAGCTGTTTTTT

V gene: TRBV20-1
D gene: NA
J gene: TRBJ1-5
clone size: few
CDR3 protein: CSARRGDRLGSNQPQHF
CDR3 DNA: TGCAGTGCTAGAAGGGGGGATCGGTTGGGTAGCAATCAGCCCCAGCATTTT

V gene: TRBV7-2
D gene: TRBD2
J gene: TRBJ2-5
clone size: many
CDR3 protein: CASSRGGRPETQYF
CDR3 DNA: TGTGCCAGCTCCCGCGGCGGGAGACCAGAGACCCAGTACTTC

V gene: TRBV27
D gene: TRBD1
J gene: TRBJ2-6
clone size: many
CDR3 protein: CASSSRGLGVLTF
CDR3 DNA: TGTGCCAGCAGTTCCAGGGGGCTCGGAGTCCTGACTTTC

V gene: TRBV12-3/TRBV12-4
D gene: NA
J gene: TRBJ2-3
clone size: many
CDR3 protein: CASSLGWNTDTQYF
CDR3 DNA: TGTGCCAGCAGTTTGGGTTGGAACACAGATACGCAGTATTTT

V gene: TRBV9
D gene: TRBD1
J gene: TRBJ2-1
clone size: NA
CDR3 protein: CASSVAARGLNEQFF
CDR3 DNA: TGTGCCAGCAGCGTAGCTGCAAGGGGGCTCAATGAGCAGTTCTTC

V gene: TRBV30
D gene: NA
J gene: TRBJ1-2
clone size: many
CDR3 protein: CAWSSGVGIYGYTF
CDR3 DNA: TGTGCCTGGAGTTCGGGCGTTGGGATCTATGGCTACACCTTC

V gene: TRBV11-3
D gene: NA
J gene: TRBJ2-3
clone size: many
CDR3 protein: CASSLETRTDTQYF
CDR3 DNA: TGTGCCAGCAGCTTAGAGACTAGAACAGATACGCAGTATTTT

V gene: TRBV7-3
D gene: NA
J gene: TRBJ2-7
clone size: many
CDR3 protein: CASSLSGSGIDEQYF
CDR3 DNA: TGTGCCAGCAGCTTATCTGGGTCAGGGATAGACGAGCAGTACTTC

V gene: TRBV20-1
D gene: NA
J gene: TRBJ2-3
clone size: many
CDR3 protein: CSARESQYTDTQYF
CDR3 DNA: TGCAGTGCTAGAGAATCACAGTACACAGATACGCAGTATTTT

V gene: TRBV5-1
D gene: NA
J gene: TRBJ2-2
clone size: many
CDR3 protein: CASSLGWNTGELFF
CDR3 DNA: TGCGCCAGCAGCTTGGGTTGGAACACCGGGGAGCTGTTTTTT

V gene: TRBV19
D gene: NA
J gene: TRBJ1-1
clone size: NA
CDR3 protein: CASSIEGGDHTEAFF
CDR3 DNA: TGTGCCAGTAGTATAGAAGGAGGGGACCACACTGAAGCTTTCTTT

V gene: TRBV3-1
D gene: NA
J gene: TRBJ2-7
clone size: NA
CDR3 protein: CASRPRDEQYF
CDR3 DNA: TGTGCCAGCAGACCTCGGGACGAGCAGTACTTC

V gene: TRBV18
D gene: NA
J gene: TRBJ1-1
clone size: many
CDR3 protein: CASSPYRANLEAFF
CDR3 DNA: TGTGCCAGCTCACCATACAGGGCCAATCTTGAAGCTTTCTTT

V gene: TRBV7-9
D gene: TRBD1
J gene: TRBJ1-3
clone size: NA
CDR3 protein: CASSFSQGDSGNTIYF
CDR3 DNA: TGTGCCAGCAGCTTCTCCCAGGGGGACTCTGGAAACACCATATATTTT

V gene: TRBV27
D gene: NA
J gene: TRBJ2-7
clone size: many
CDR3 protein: CASSPKRGYEQYF
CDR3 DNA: TGTGCCAGCAGTCCCAAACGGGGCTACGAGCAGTACTTC

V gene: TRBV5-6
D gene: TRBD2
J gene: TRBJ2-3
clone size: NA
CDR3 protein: CSSSNVAAATSTDTRYF
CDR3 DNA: TGTTCCAGCAGCAATGTGGCAGCTGCGACTAGCACAGATACGCGGTATTTT

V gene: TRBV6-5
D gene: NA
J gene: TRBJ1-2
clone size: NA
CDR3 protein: CASSYRRGINYGYTF
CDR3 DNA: TGTGCCAGCAGTTACCGACGGGGGATTAACTATGGCTACACCTTC

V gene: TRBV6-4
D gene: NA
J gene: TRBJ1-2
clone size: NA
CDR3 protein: CASSDGRVSGYTF
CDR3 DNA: TGTGCCAGCAGTGACGGGAGGGTCTCTGGCTACACCTTC

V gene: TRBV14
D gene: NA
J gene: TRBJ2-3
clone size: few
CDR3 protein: CASSQEIDTQYF
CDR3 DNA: TGTGCCAGCAGCCAAGAAATAGATACGCAGTATTTT